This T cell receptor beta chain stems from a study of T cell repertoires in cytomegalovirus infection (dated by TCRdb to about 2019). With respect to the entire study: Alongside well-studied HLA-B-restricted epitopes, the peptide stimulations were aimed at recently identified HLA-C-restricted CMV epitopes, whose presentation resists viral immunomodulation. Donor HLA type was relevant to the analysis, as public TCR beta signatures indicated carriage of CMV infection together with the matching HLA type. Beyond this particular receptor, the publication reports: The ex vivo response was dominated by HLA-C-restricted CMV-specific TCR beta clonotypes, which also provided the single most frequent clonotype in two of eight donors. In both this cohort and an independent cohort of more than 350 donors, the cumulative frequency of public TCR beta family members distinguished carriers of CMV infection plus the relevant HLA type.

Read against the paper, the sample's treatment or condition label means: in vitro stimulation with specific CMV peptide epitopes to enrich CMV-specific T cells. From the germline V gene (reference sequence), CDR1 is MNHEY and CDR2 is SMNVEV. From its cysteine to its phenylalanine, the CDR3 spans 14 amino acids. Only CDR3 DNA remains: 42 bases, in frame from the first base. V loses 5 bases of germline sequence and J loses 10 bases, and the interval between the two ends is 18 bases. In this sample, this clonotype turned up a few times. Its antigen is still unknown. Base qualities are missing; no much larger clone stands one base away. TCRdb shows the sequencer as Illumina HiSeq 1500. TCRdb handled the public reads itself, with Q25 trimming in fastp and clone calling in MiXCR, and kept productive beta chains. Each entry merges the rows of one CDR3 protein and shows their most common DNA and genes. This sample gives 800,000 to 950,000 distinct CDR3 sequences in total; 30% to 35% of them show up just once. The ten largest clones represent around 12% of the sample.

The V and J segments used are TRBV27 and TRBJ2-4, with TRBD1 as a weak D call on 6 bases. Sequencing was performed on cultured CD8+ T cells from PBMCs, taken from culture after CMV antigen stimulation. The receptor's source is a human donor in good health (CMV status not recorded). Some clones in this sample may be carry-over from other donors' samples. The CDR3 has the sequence CASSPQKTGLIQYF. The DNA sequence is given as TGTGCCAGCAGTCCACAGAAAACAGGGTTGATTCAGTACTTC.